A selection of T cell receptor beta chains follows, all from one sample in a study of T cells of healthy individuals. TCRdb used MiXCR to reprocess the 5' RACE reads, holding one entry per CDR3 protein. The table has tens of thousands of distinct CDR3 sequences, roughly 17% seen once; the top ten hold around 4.5%. Receptors were obtained from a human donor in good health. The CDR3 runs from the conserved cysteine through the conserved F or W. Each record gives: clone size, D gene, J gene, V gene, CDR3 protein, CDR3 DNA. The D gene is left open where the match is weak. The size of a clone is reported for some rows only, either as once, few or many, or as a class for expanded clones.

clone_size: .
d_call: .
j_call: TRBJ2-7
v_call: TRBV20-1
cdr3_aa: CSAISRGRSYEQYF
cdr3_nt: TGCAGTGCTATCTCGAGAGGGCGCTCCTACGAGCAGTACTTC

clone_size: few
d_call: TRBD1
j_call: TRBJ1-2
v_call: TRBV7-9
cdr3_aa: CASSRGRESGGIGYNF
cdr3_nt: TGTGCCAGCAGCCGGGGACGAGAGTCAGGGGGAATTGGCTACAACTTC

clone_size: .
d_call: .
j_call: TRBJ1-5
v_call: TRBV20-1
cdr3_aa: CSATPVGNQPQHF
cdr3_nt: TGCAGTGCCACTCCGGTGGGCAATCAGCCCCAGCATTTT

clone_size: many
d_call: TRBD1
j_call: TRBJ2-5
v_call: TRBV3-1
cdr3_aa: CASNQMGQEETQYF
cdr3_nt: TGTGCCAGCAACCAGATGGGACAGGAAGAGACCCAGTACTTC

clone_size: few
d_call: TRBD1
j_call: TRBJ1-2
v_call: TRBV6-6
cdr3_aa: CASSRDRDSGYTF
cdr3_nt: TGTGCCAGCAGCCGGGACAGGGATAGTGGCTACACCTTC

clone_size: few
d_call: .
j_call: TRBJ1-4
v_call: TRBV20-1
cdr3_aa: CSAPRGPVEKLFF
cdr3_nt: TGCAGTGCTCCCAGGGGTCCCGTTGAAAAACTGTTTTTT

clone_size: many
d_call: .
j_call: TRBJ2-3
v_call: TRBV29-1
cdr3_aa: CSVWDLYRGDTQYF
cdr3_nt: TGCAGCGTATGGGACCTCTATCGGGGAGATACGCAGTATTTT

clone_size: .
d_call: .
j_call: TRBJ1-3
v_call: TRBV5-6
cdr3_aa: CASSLVGNTIYF
cdr3_nt: TGTGCCAGCAGCTTAGTTGGAAACACCATATATTTT

clone_size: many
d_call: .
j_call: TRBJ2-3
v_call: TRBV5-1
cdr3_aa: CASSQGTAEDTQYF
cdr3_nt: TGCGCCAGCAGCCAGGGGACGGCCGAAGATACGCAGTATTTT

clone_size: many
d_call: .
j_call: TRBJ2-7
v_call: TRBV6-6
cdr3_aa: CASSYPGDSNEQYF
cdr3_nt: TGTGCCAGCAGTTACCCGGGTGACAGTAACGAGCAGTACTTC

clone_size: many
d_call: TRBD1
j_call: TRBJ2-1
v_call: TRBV5-1
cdr3_aa: CASSMGDRDYNEQFF
cdr3_nt: TGCGCCAGCAGCATGGGGGACAGGGATTACAATGAGCAGTTCTTC

clone_size: .
d_call: .
j_call: TRBJ1-4
v_call: TRBV28
cdr3_aa: CANSSFSGGNNEKLFF
cdr3_nt: TGTGCCAACAGTTCCTTCTCGGGCGGCAATAATGAAAAACTGTTTTTT

clone_size: many
d_call: .
j_call: TRBJ2-7
v_call: TRBV20-1
cdr3_aa: CSARGTVGEQYF
cdr3_nt: TGCAGTGCCCGCGGGACAGTTGGCGAGCAGTACTTC

clone_size: few
d_call: .
j_call: TRBJ2-1
v_call: TRBV18
cdr3_aa: CASSPEEEQFF
cdr3_nt: TGTGCCAGCTCACCCGAGGAGGAGCAGTTCTTC

clone_size: few
d_call: .
j_call: TRBJ2-3
v_call: TRBV9
cdr3_aa: CASSLSLGAISTDTQYF
cdr3_nt: TGTGCCAGCAGCCTAAGCCTGGGAGCGATTAGCACAGATACGCAGTATTTT

clone_size: many
d_call: .
j_call: TRBJ1-5
v_call: TRBV25-1
cdr3_aa: CASFPSQPQHF
cdr3_nt: TGTGCCAGCTTTCCCAGTCAGCCCCAGCATTTT

clone_size: few
d_call: .
j_call: TRBJ2-7
v_call: TRBV4-3
cdr3_aa: CASSLLSGLSYEQYF
cdr3_nt: TGCGCCAGCAGCCTCCTCAGCGGGCTCTCCTACGAGCAGTACTTC

clone_size: .
d_call: .
j_call: TRBJ1-6
v_call: TRBV11-2
cdr3_aa: CASSRKSSVVYNSPLHF
cdr3_nt: TGTGCCAGCAGCCGAAAAAGCAGTGTGGTATATAATTCACCCCTCCACTTT

clone_size: few
d_call: .
j_call: TRBJ2-3
v_call: TRBV6-2/TRBV6-3
cdr3_aa: CASSYRLGDTQYF
cdr3_nt: TGTGCCAGCAGTTATCGTCTTGGGGATACGCAGTATTTT

clone_size: medium-sized
d_call: .
j_call: TRBJ2-5
v_call: TRBV12-3/TRBV12-4
cdr3_aa: CASSLGETQYF
cdr3_nt: TGCGCCAGCAGCTTGGGAGAGACCCAGTACTTC

clone_size: .
d_call: .
j_call: TRBJ2-7
v_call: TRBV19
cdr3_aa: CASSIPGGAYEQYF
cdr3_nt: TGTGCCAGTAGTATCCCTGGCGGAGCCTACGAGCAGTACTTC

clone_size: few
d_call: TRBD2
j_call: TRBJ2-1
v_call: TRBV5-1
cdr3_aa: CASSSASGGGPNEQFF
cdr3_nt: TGCGCCAGCAGCTCAGCCTCGGGAGGGGGGCCCAATGAGCAGTTCTTC

clone_size: many
d_call: .
j_call: TRBJ1-1
v_call: TRBV4-1
cdr3_aa: CASSLSTADSGGTEAFF
cdr3_nt: TGCGCCAGCAGCCTTTCTACCGCCGACTCCGGGGGAACTGAAGCTTTCTTT

clone_size: few
d_call: .
j_call: TRBJ2-7
v_call: TRBV20-1
cdr3_aa: CSARETGHPTYEQYF
cdr3_nt: TGCAGTGCTAGAGAGACAGGCCACCCTACCTACGAGCAGTACTTC

clone_size: many
d_call: TRBD2
j_call: TRBJ2-2
v_call: TRBV7-2
cdr3_aa: CASNLVGLAGANTGELFF
cdr3_nt: TGTGCCAGCAACTTGGTGGGACTAGCGGGGGCGAACACCGGGGAGCTGTTTTTT

clone_size: many
d_call: TRBD1
j_call: TRBJ1-2
v_call: TRBV12-3/TRBV12-4
cdr3_aa: CASSRGQINYGYTF
cdr3_nt: TGTGCCAGCAGCCGGGGACAGATTAACTATGGCTACACCTTC

clone_size: .
d_call: .
j_call: TRBJ2-1
v_call: TRBV6-6
cdr3_aa: CASSYVVRRNEQFF
cdr3_nt: TGTGCCAGCAGTTACGTGGTCCGTAGGAATGAGCAGTTCTTC

clone_size: many
d_call: TRBD2
j_call: TRBJ2-3
v_call: TRBV7-9
cdr3_aa: CASSPAGVTDTQYF
cdr3_nt: TGTGCCAGCAGCCCAGCGGGAGTCACAGATACGCAGTATTTT

clone_size: .
d_call: .
j_call: TRBJ2-1
v_call: TRBV20-1
cdr3_aa: CSARADYNEQFF
cdr3_nt: TGCAGTGCTAGAGCCGACTACAATGAGCAGTTCTTC

clone_size: few
d_call: .
j_call: TRBJ2-1
v_call: TRBV2
cdr3_aa: CASGEDWNNEQFF
cdr3_nt: TGTGCCAGCGGGGAGGACTGGAACAATGAGCAGTTCTTC

clone_size: .
d_call: TRBD2
j_call: TRBJ2-5
v_call: TRBV6-2/TRBV6-3
cdr3_aa: CASETSGVETQYF
cdr3_nt: TGTGCCAGCGAGACTAGCGGGGTAGAGACCCAGTACTTC

clone_size: many
d_call: .
j_call: TRBJ2-3
v_call: TRBV4-1
cdr3_aa: CASSQDVGGGPSTDTQYF
cdr3_nt: TGCGCCAGCAGCCAAGATGTGGGGGGGGGGCCAAGCACAGATACGCAGTATTTT

clone_size: .
d_call: .
j_call: TRBJ2-7
v_call: TRBV27
cdr3_aa: CASRRTQGGEQYF
cdr3_nt: TGTGCCAGCAGGAGAACTCAGGGAGGCGAGCAGTACTTC

clone_size: .
d_call: TRBD2
j_call: TRBJ2-1
v_call: TRBV28
cdr3_aa: CASSRLAANYNEQFF
cdr3_nt: TGTGCCAGCAGCCGACTAGCGGCGAACTACAATGAGCAGTTCTTC

clone_size: .
d_call: TRBD1
j_call: TRBJ1-4
v_call: TRBV25-1
cdr3_aa: CASSAPGQPLTNEKLFF
cdr3_nt: TGTGCCAGCAGTGCCCCGGGACAGCCCTTAACTAATGAAAAACTGTTTTTT

clone_size: few
d_call: .
j_call: TRBJ2-1
v_call: TRBV7-3
cdr3_aa: CASTLGPADEQFF
cdr3_nt: TGTGCCAGCACCTTAGGACCAGCCGATGAGCAGTTCTTC

clone_size: .
d_call: TRBD1
j_call: TRBJ2-7
v_call: TRBV4-2
cdr3_aa: CASSQGPGQGESEQYF
cdr3_nt: TGTGCCAGCAGCCAAGGGCCGGGACAGGGGGAATCCGAGCAGTACTTC

clone_size: .
d_call: .
j_call: TRBJ1-4
v_call: TRBV5-1
cdr3_aa: CASSLGGGTSTNEKLFF
cdr3_nt: TGCGCCAGCAGCTTGGGTGGCGGAACCTCAACTAATGAAAAACTGTTTTTT

clone_size: many
d_call: .
j_call: TRBJ1-5
v_call: TRBV2
cdr3_aa: CASSGGRDQPQHF
cdr3_nt: TGTGCCAGCAGTGGAGGCAGGGATCAGCCCCAGCATTTT

clone_size: many
d_call: TRBD2
j_call: TRBJ2-3
v_call: TRBV7-6
cdr3_aa: CASSTSEAGGGTQYF
cdr3_nt: TGTGCCAGCAGCACCTCCGAAGCGGGAGGGGGTACGCAGTATTTT